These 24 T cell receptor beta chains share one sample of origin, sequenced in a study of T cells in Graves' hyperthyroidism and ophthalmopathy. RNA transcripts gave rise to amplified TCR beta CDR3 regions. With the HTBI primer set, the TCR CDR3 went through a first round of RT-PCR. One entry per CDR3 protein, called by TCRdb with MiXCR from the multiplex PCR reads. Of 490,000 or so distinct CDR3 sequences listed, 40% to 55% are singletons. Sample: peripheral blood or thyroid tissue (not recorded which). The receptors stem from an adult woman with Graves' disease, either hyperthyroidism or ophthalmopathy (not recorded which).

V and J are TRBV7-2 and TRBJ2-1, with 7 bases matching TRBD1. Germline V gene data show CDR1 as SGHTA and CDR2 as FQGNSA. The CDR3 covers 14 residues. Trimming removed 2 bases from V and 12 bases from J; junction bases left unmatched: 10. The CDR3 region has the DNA TGTGCCAGCAGCTTAAGCAGGGGGAACACTGGGCAGTTCTTC. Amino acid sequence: CASSLSRGNTGQFF.

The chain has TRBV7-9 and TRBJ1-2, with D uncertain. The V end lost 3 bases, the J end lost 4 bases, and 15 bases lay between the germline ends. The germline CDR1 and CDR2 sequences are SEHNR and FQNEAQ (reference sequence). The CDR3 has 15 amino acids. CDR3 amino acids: CASSFGRVEVYGYTF. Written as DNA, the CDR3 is TGTGCCAGCAGCTTCGGACGGGTGGAGGTCTATGGCTACACCTTC.

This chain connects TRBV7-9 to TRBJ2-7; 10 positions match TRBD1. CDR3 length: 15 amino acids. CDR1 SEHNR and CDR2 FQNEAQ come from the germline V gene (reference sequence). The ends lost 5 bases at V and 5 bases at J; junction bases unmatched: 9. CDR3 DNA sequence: TGTGCCAGCAGCCCCTCCGGGACAGGGGCCCACGAGCAGTACTTC. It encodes CASSPSGTGAHEQYF.

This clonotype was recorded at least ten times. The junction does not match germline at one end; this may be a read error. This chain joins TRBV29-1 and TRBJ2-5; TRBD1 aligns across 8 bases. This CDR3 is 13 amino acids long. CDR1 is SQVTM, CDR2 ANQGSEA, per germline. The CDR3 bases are TGTAAACAATTAGACAGGGGCAACGAGACCCAGTACTTC. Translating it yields CKQLDRGNETQYF.

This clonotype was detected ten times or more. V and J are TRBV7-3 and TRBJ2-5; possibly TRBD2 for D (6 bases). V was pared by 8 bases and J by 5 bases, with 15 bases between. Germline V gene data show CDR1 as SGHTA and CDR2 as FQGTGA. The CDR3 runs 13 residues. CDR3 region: CASSRKAGETQYF. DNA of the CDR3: TGTGCCAGCTCCAGGAAGGCGGGGGAGACCCAGTACTTC. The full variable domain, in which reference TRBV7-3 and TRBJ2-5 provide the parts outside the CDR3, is GAGVSQTPSNKVTEKGKYVELRCDPISGHTALYWYRQSLGQGPEFLIYFQGTGAADDSGLPNDRFFAVRPEGSVSTLKIQRTERGDSAVYLCASSRKAGETQYFGPGTRLLVL.

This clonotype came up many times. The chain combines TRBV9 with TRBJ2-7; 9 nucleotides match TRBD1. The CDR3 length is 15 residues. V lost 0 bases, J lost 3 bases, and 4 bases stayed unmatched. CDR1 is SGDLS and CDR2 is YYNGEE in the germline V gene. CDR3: CASSVAGQGYYEQYF. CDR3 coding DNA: TGTGCCAGCAGCGTAGCAGGACAGGGGTACTACGAGCAGTACTTC.

The DNA of the CDR3 is TGCAGCGTTGACCTAGCGGGAGGGCTGAGCACAGATACGCAGTATTTT. Translating it yields CSVDLAGGLSTDTQYF. The V call is TRBV29-1, the J call TRBJ2-3; TRBD2 agrees at 12 bases. The CDR3 has 16 residues. V shed 3 bases and J 0 bases; nucleotides not matched to a gene: 4. Germline CDR1 and CDR2: SQVTM and ANQGSEA.

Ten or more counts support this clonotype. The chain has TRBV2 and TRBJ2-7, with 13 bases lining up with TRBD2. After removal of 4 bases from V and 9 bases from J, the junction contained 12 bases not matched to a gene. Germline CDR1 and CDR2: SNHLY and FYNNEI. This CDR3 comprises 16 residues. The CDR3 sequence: CASSAGTSGTPRGQYF. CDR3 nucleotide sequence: TGTGCCAGCAGTGCCGGGACTAGCGGGACACCGAGGGGGCAGTACTTC.

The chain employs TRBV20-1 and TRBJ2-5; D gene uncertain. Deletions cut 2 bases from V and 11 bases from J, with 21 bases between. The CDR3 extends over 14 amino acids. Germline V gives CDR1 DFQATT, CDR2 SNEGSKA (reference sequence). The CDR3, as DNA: TGCAGTGCTAGATGGCCGCGTACGGGCAATGAGCAGTACTTC. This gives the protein CSARWPRTGNEQYF.

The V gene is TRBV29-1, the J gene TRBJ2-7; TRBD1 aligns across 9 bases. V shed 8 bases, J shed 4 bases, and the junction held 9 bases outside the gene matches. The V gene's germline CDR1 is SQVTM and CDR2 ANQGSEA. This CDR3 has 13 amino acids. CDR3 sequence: CSSPGQGIYEQYF. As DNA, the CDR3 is TGCAGCAGTCCAGGACAGGGGATTTACGAGCAGTACTTC.

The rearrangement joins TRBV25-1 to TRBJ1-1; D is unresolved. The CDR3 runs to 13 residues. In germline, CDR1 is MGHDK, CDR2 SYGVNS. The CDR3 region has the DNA TGTGCTAGAGCTGGGGTGCACGGGACTGAAGCTTTCTTT. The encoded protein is CARAGVHGTEAFF.

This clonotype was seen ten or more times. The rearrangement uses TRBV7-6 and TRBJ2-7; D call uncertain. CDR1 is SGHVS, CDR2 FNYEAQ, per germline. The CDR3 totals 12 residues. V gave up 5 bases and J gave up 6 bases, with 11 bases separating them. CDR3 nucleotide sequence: TGTGCCAGCAGCGCCTTTAGTAGCGAGCAGTACTTC. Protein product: CASSAFSSEQYF.

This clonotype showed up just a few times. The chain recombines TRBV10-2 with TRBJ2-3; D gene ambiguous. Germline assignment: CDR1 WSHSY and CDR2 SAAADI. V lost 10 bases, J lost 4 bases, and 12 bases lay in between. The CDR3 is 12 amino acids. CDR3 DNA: TGCGCCACCGGCCAGGTCCCAGATACGCAGTATTTT. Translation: CATGQVPDTQYF.

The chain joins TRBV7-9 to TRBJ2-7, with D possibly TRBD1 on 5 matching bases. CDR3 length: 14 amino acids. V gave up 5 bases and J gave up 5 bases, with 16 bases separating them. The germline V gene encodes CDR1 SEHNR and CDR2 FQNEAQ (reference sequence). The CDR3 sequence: CASSPQDKSNEQYF. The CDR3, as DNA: TGTGCCAGCAGCCCCCAGGACAAGTCCAACGAGCAGTACTTC. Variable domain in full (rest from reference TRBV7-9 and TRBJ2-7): DTGVSQNPRHKITKRGQNVTFRCDPISEHNRLYWYRQTLGQGPEFLTYFQNEAQLEKSRLLSDRFSAERPKGSFSTLEIQRTEQGDSAMYLCASSPQDKSNEQYFGPGTRLTVT.

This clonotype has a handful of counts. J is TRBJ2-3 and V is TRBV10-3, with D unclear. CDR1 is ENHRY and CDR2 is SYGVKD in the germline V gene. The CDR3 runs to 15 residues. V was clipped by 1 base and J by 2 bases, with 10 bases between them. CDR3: CAISEFVSPTDTQYF. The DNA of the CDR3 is TGTGCCATCAGTGAGTTCGTCAGCCCCACAGATACGCAGTATTTT.

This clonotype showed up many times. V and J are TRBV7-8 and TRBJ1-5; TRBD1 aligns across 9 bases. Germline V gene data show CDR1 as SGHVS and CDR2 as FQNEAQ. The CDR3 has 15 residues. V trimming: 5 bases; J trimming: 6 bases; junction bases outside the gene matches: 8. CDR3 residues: CASSTGRDRAQPQHF. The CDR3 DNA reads TGTGCCAGCAGCACCGGCCGGGACAGGGCTCAGCCCCAGCATTTT.

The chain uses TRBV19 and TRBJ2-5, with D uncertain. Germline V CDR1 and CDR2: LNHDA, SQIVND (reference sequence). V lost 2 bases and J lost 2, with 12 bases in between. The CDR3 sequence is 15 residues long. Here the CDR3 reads CASSIRAVGQETQYF. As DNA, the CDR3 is TGTGCCAGTAGTATACGGGCGGTTGGGCAAGAGACCCAGTACTTC.

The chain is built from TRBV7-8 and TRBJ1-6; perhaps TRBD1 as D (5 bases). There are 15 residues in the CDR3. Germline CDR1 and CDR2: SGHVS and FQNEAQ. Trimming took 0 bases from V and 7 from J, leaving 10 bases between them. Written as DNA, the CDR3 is TGTGCCAGCAGCTTAGCTTCGGGGACGAATTCACCCCTCCACTTT. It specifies CASSLASGTNSPLHF.

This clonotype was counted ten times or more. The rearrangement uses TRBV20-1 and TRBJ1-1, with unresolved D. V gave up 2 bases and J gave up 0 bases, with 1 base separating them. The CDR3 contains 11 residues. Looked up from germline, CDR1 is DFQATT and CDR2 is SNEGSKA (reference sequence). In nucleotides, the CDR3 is TGCAGTGCTAGACTGAACACTGAAGCTTTCTTT. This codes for CSARLNTEAFF.

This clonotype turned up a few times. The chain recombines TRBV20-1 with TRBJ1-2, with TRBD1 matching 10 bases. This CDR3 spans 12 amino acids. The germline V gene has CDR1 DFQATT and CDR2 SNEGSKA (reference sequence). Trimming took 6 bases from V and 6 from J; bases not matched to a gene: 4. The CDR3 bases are TGCAGTGCAAGACAGGGGGCCAATGGCTACACCTTC. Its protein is CSARQGANGYTF.

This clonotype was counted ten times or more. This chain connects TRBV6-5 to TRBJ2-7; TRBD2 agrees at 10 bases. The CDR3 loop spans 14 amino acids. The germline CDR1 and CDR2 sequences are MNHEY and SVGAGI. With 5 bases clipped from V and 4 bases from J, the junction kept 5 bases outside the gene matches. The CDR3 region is CASSGRTSGYEQYF. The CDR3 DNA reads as TGTGCCAGCAGTGGGAGGACTAGCGGTTACGAGCAGTACTTC.

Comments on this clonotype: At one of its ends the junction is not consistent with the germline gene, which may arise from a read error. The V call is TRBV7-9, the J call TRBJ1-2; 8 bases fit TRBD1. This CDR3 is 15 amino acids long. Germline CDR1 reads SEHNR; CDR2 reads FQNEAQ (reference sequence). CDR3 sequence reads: CASSPEGQANYGYTF. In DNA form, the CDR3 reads TGTGCCAGCAGCCCTGAGGGACAGGCCAACTATGGCTACACCTTT.

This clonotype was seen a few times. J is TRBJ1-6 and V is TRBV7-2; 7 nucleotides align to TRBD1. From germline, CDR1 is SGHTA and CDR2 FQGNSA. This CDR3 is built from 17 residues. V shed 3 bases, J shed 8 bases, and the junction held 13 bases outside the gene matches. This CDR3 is CASSLYFVTGAHSPLHF. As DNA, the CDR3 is TGTGCCAGCAGCTTGTATTTCGTCACAGGGGCTCATTCACCCCTCCACTTT.

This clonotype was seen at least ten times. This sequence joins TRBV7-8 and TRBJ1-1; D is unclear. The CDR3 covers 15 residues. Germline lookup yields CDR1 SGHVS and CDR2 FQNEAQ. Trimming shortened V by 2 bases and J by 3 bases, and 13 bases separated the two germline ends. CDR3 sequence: CASSLSSYGDTEAFF. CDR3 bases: TGTGCCAGCAGCTTAAGTTCATACGGGGACACTGAAGCTTTCTTT. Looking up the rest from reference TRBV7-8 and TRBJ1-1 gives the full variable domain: GAGVSQSPRYKVAKRGQDVALRCDPISGHVSLFWYQQALGQGPEFLTYFQNEAQLDKSGLPSDRFFAERPEGSVSTLKIQRTQQEDSAVYLCASSLSSYGDTEAFFGQGTRLTVV.